The text below deals with one TCR beta chain. This sample is part of a study of control samples from healthy donors and cancer patients. This CDR3 spans 17 amino acids. Germline-derived CDR1 and CDR2 are MNHNS and SASEGT. Trimming stripped 3 bases from V and 2 bases from J, with 18 bases between. Clones were read by immunoSEQ multiplex PCR, and TCRdb kept only the in-frame ones, dropping some. Seen here are about 58,000 clones, around 94% observed once, and the top ten hold roughly 4%. The chain combines TRBV6-1 with TRBJ2-3; D remains ambiguous. The source of this sequence is a man between 25 and 39 years old in good health. The sample consisted of blood. CDR3 bases: TGTGCCAGCAGTGATGGTCGGTACCGAGACCACACAGATACGCAGTATTTT. This codes for CASSDGRYRDHTDTQYF.